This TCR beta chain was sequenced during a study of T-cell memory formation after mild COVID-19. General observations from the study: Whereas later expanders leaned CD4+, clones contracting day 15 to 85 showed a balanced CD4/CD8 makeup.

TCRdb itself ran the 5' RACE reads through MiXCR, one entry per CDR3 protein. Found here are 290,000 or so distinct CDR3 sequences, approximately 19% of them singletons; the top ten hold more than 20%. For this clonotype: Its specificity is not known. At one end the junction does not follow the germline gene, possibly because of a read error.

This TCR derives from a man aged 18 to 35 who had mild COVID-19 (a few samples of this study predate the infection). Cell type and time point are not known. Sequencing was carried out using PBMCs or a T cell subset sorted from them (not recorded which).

The CDR3 nucleotides read TGTGCCTGGGGTGTATCTGGGGCGCAGGTAAACATTCAGTACTTC. It encodes CAWGVSGAQVNIQYF. The V call is TRBV30, the J call TRBJ2-4, with D maybe TRBD1 (5 bases). CDR3 length: 15 residues. Germline V gives CDR1 GTSNPN, CDR2 SVGIG (reference sequence).